This T cell receptor beta chain was captured in a study of blood T cell repertoires in COVID-19. Study-wide background: Some COVID-19 samples were acute and others convalescent; all came from the United States, Italy and Spain. PBMCs, B-cell-depleted T cells, or T cells were the source of the cDNA or gDNA that made up the material.

Original handling: Reference gene primer amplification gave estimated nucleated cell counts. Generated by immunoSEQ multiplex PCR, the TCRdb table keeps only in-frame clones and is missing some. The V and J calls and clone size were taken over from that table, and D and trimming were inferred from the DNA. This sample has roughly 89,000 clones, with around three quarters found just once. This clone appeared a few times. Mismatch with germline at one junction end may stem from a read error. The length of the CDR3 is 14 residues. CDR1 is MNHNS, CDR2 SASEGT, per germline. The sequence came from a woman aged 70 to 79 with acute or convalescent COVID-19. The V and J genes are TRBV6-1 and TRBJ1-5, with D unresolved. Specimen: peripheral blood. Written as DNA, the CDR3 is TGTGCCAGCGGTGAGGGCGCGAGCAATCAGCCCCAGCATTTT. The encoded protein is CASGEGASNQPQHF.